These 16 T cell receptor beta chains were all obtained from the same sample, sequenced in a study of cytotoxic CD8 clonotypes in ibrutinib-treated CLL. The method was immunoSEQ multiplex PCR; TCRdb's version includes in-frame clones alone and lacks a portion of them. The sample holds around 25,000 clones, approximately 70% seen once. This specimen consisted of PBMCs, obtained at disease progression, from a patient treated with ibrutinib. All receptors come from a human donor with chronic lymphocytic leukemia.

J is TRBJ1-2 and V is TRBV4-1; no clear D. The CDR3 contains 15 residues. V lost 0 bases, J lost 5 bases, and 13 bases lay in between. Germline V gene sequence: CDR1 MGHRA, CDR2 YSYEKL. CDR3 DNA: TGCGCCAGCAGCCAAGAACATACAGCGTTTTATGGCTACACCTTC. Amino acids: CASSQEHTAFYGYTF.

The rearrangement links TRBV7-9 to TRBJ2-3; tentatively, D is TRBD1 or TRBD2 (5 bases each). Germline assignment: CDR1 SEHNR and CDR2 FQNEAQ (reference sequence). The CDR3 length is 17 residues. Trimming took off 5 bases at V and 14 bases at J, with 32 bases between the two ends. The CDR3 region is CASSPPRALEPTERGYF. DNA of the CDR3: TGTGCCAGCAGCCCCCCGCGGGCCCTAGAACCCACAGAGAGGGGGTATTTT. Drawing the rest from reference TRBV7-9 and TRBJ2-3, the complete variable domain is DTGVSQNPRHKITKRGQNVTFRCDPISEHNRLYWYRQTLGQGPEFLTYFQNEAQLEKSRLLSDRFSAERPKGSFSTLEIQRTEQGDSAMYLCASSPPRALEPTERGYFGPGTRLTVL.

This clone was observed a handful of times. This chain joins TRBV29-1 and TRBJ1-1, with a possible D match to TRBD1 (5 bases). V was trimmed by 4 bases and J by 0 bases, leaving 9 bases between them. Germline V gene lookup returns CDR1 SQVTM and CDR2 ANQGSEA. This CDR3 contains 13 residues. CDR3 DNA: TGCAGCGTTGCCGGACAATTGAACACTGAAGCTTTCTTT. Encoded protein: CSVAGQLNTEAFF.

This clone was seen a handful of times. V usage is TRBV1 and J usage is TRBJ2-2; the table assigns TRBD1, which was not confirmed against the DNA. TRBV1 is deemed a pseudogene. The CDR3 consists of 14 residues. The CDR3 coding sequence is TGCACCAGCAGCTGCTGCAGGAACACCGGGGAGCTGTTTTTT. Translated: CTSSCCRNTGELFF.

V gene TRBV6-5 combines with J gene TRBJ1-5; D remains unclear. From germline, CDR1 is MNHEY and CDR2 SVGAGI. This CDR3 is 15 amino acids long. Trimming cost V 2 bases and J 5 bases, with 13 bases left between them. For the CDR3, the DNA is TGTGCCAGCAGTTACGGCAGGTATGGTGATCAGCCCCAGCATTTT. This translates into CASSYGRYGDQPQHF.

J is TRBJ1-2 and V is TRBV18; D remains ambiguous. The V and J ends lost 5 bases and 6 bases respectively, with 16 bases between them. The CDR3 consists of 14 residues. Germline CDR1 KGHSH, CDR2 LQKENI. Here the CDR3 DNA reads TGTGCCAGCTCATCGATTACCCCGGACCATGGCTACACCTTC. It specifies CASSSITPDHGYTF.

Here the CDR3 DNA reads TGTGCCAGCAGTAGAGGGGAGGTTGGTAATTCACCCCTCCACTTT. This sequence encodes CASSRGEVGNSPLHF. J is TRBJ1-6 and V is TRBV6-5, with D perhaps matching TRBD1 (5 bases). The ends were cut back, 5 bases at V and 6 bases at J, with 14 bases in the middle. This CDR3 comprises 15 residues. Germline CDR1 is MNHEY and CDR2 is SVGAGI.

The V and J genes are TRBV5-1 and TRBJ1-1, with TRBD1 as a possible D gene (6 bases). Germline-derived CDR1 and CDR2 are SGHRS and YFSETQ. V was shortened by 4 bases and J by 1 base, with 17 bases between the two germline ends. The CDR3 is 16 amino acids. The CDR3 bases are TGCGCCAGCAGCCTGTTGACAGGAGCGGGGAACACTGAAGCTTTCTTT. Translating it yields CASSLLTGAGNTEAFF. The variable domain in full, with the rest retrieved from reference TRBV5-1 and TRBJ1-1, is KAGVTQTPRYLIKTRGQQVTLSCSPISGHRSVSWYQQTPGQGLQFLFEYFSETQRNKGNFPGRFSGRQFSNSRSEMNVSTLELGDSALYLCASSLLTGAGNTEAFFGQGTRLTVV.

V gene TRBV4-2 combines with J gene TRBJ2-5; D remains ambiguous. Germline V gene data show CDR1 as LGHNA and CDR2 as YNFKEQ. The CDR3 extends over 12 amino acids. V dropped 1 base and J dropped 5 bases, with 5 bases sitting between them. The CDR3 DNA sequence: TGTGCCAGCAGCCAAGGGCGGGAGACCCAGTACTTC. The encoded protein is CASSQGRETQYF.

The gene calls are TRBV7-2 and TRBJ2-1; 7 nucleotides agree with TRBD1. The germline V gene encodes CDR1 SGHTA and CDR2 FQGNSA. Losses at the gene ends were 4 bases for V and 6 bases for J; bases not matched to a gene: 12. This CDR3 spans 16 amino acids. The CDR3 nucleotides read TGTGCCAGCAGCTCCCGTCGGGACAGCGGCGGCAATGAGCAGTTCTTC. It codes for CASSSRRDSGGNEQFF.

This clone showed up just a few times. The chain carries TRBV7-9 and TRBJ1-6, with 11 bases that match TRBD1. This CDR3 has 15 amino acids. Losses at the gene ends were 4 bases for V and 9 bases for J; bases not matched to a gene: 5. The germline gives CDR1 SEHNR, CDR2 FQNEAQ (reference sequence). CDR3 nucleotide sequence: TGTGCCAGCAGCTCCGGACAGGGGGCGAGTTCACCCCTCCACTTT. The encoded protein is CASSSGQGASSPLHF.

This clone was observed a handful of times. The chain couples TRBV5-1 to TRBJ2-7; tentative D call: TRBD1 (5 bases). Germline V gene sequence: CDR1 SGHRS, CDR2 YFSETQ. The CDR3 is made up of 14 amino acids. Trimming left V 0 bases short and J 9 bases short, with 16 bases between. In nucleotides, the CDR3 is TGCGCCAGCAGCTTGGCCCCCGACGCCCAGGGGCAGTACTTC. The encoded protein is CASSLAPDAQGQYF.

V is TRBV7-3 and J is TRBJ1-1; D ambiguous. V was clipped by 1 base and J by 1 base, with 4 bases between them. The V gene's germline CDR1 is SGHTA and CDR2 FQGTGA. The CDR3 extends over 13 amino acids. This CDR3 reads CASSLRENTEAFF. The DNA for the CDR3 is TGTGCCAGCAGCTTAAGGGAGAACACTGAAGCTTTCTTT.

The J gene is TRBJ2-5, the V gene TRBV6-1; D is unclear. CDR1 and CDR2 from the germline V gene are MNHNS and SASEGT. With 10 bases removed from V and 5 bases from J, the gap between germline ends came to 23 bases. The length of the CDR3 is 15 residues. This chain's CDR3 is CATLLLAQIGETQYF. CDR3 in DNA: TGTGCCACCCTCCTCCTCGCCCAGATAGGGGAGACCCAGTACTTC.

This chain joins TRBV4-1 and TRBJ1-4; D uncertain. This CDR3 is built from 16 residues. Germline values: CDR1 MGHRA, CDR2 YSYEKL. Trimming took 1 base from V and 1 from J, leaving 10 bases between them. CDR3 region: CASSQGNRGTNEKLFF. In nucleotides, the CDR3 is TGCGCCAGCAGCCAAGGGAATCGGGGAACTAATGAAAAACTGTTTTTT.

This clone was detected only a few times. This CDR3 reads CASLPGPLNTEAFF. In DNA, the CDR3 is TGTGCCTCCCTTCCGGGACCCTTGAACACTGAAGCTTTCTTT. This rearrangement joins TRBV11-2 to TRBJ1-1; possible D gene TRBD1, 5 bases. Germline V CDR1 and CDR2: SGHAT, FQNNGV. The germline V and J ends were trimmed by 11 bases and 0 bases, with 16 bases remaining between them. This CDR3 has 14 residues. The full variable domain, in which reference TRBV11-2 and TRBJ1-1 provide the parts outside the CDR3, is EAGVAQSPRYKIIEKRQSVAFWCNPISGHATLYWYQQILGQGPKLLIQFQNNGVVDDSQLPKDRFSAERLKGVDSTLKIQPAKLEDSAVYLCASLPGPLNTEAFFGQGTRLTVV.